The 25 T cell receptor beta chains given below trace back to one sample, sequenced in a study of cytomegalovirus exposure and HLA in healthy donors. Generated by immunoSEQ multiplex PCR, the TCRdb table keeps only in-frame clones and is missing some. The table records some 170,000 clones, roughly 96% of them present only once. The source material was PBMCs. The source of these receptors is a woman between 18 and 30 years old in good health and CMV-seronegative.

The chain combines TRBV7-2 with TRBJ2-1, with 13 bases matching TRBD2. CDR1 is SGHTA and CDR2 is FQGNSA in the germline V gene. V lost 4 bases, J lost 4 bases, and 7 bases stayed unmatched. The CDR3 covers 17 residues. CDR3 coding DNA: TGTGCCAGCAGCTCGACTAGCGGGGGGAAGATATACAATGAGCAGTTCTTC. Translation gives CASSSTSGGKIYNEQFF.

Here the CDR3 reads CASRVGQAETQYF. The CDR3 DNA follows: TGCGCCAGCAGGGTGGGACAGGCAGAGACCCAGTACTTC. The chain uses TRBV5-1 and TRBJ2-5; 8 bases are shared with TRBD1. The CDR3 covers 13 residues. The V gene's germline CDR1 is SGHRS and CDR2 YFSETQ. V trimming: 5 bases; J trimming: 4 bases; junction bases outside the gene matches: 4.

V and J are TRBV12-2 and TRBJ1-5; the D call TRBD1 from the table was never checked on the DNA. TRBV12-2 is given as a pseudogene. The CDR3 is made up of 17 amino acids. CDR3 amino acids: CASRLGPTGGGDQPQHF. The CDR3 region has the DNA TGTGCAAGTCGCTTAGGCCCGACAGGGGGAGGCGATCAGCCCCAGCATTTT.

CDR3 residues: CASSLSGGLSNQPQHF. CDR3 bases: TGTGCCAGCAGTTTATCGGGGGGATTGAGCAATCAGCCCCAGCATTTT. The gene calls are TRBV27 and TRBJ1-5; perhaps TRBD1 as D (5 bases). With 0 bases removed from V and 1 base from J, the gap between germline ends came to 10 bases. The length of the CDR3 is 16 residues. Per the germline V gene, CDR1 is MNHEY and CDR2 is SMNVEV (reference sequence).

The rearrangement joins TRBV10-3 to TRBJ1-3, with D possibly being TRBD1 (6 bases). The CDR3 contains 14 residues. V lost 9 bases and J lost 3, with 15 bases in between. CDR1 ENHRY and CDR2 SYGVKD come from the germline V gene. Written as DNA, the CDR3 is TGTGCCATACAGGACAGTCGTGGTGGAAACACCATATATTTT. It yields the protein CAIQDSRGGNTIYF.

This chain uses TRBV6-1 with TRBJ1-2, with D possibly matching TRBD1 (5 bases). The CDR3 sequence is 14 residues long. CDR1 is MNHNS and CDR2 is SASEGT in the germline V gene. The V end was cut by 1 base, the J end by 3 bases, with 9 bases between. CDR3 loop: CASSEDQGDYGYTF. DNA of the CDR3: TGTGCCAGCAGTGAAGACCAAGGGGACTATGGCTACACCTTC.

This chain uses TRBV6-5 with TRBJ2-4; the D gene is possibly TRBD1 (5 bases). V gave up 5 bases and J gave up 4 bases, with 12 bases separating them. Germline V gene data show CDR1 as MNHEY and CDR2 as SVGAGI. The CDR3 runs 14 residues. The CDR3 nucleotides are TGTGCCAGCAGTCCAAAACAGGTGAAAAACATTCAGTACTTC. This sequence encodes CASSPKQVKNIQYF.

The rearrangement uses TRBV10-1 and TRBJ1-6; a weak D match, TRBD1 (5 bases). V was pared by 6 bases and J by 2 bases, with 14 bases between. There are 16 residues in the CDR3. Germline CDR1 and CDR2: WNHNN and SYGVQD (reference sequence). Here the CDR3 DNA reads TGCGCCAGCAGAGACCGCAGGGTTGCCTATAATTCACCCCTCCACTTT. This encodes CASRDRRVAYNSPLHF.

The CDR3 nucleotides read TGTGCCAGCACCCTGTGGCAGGCCGAGCAGTACTTC. It translates to CASTLWQAEQYF. The chain uses TRBV6-6 and TRBJ2-7; D unclear. The germline V and J ends were trimmed by 7 bases and 6 bases, with 13 bases remaining between them. Per the germline V gene, CDR1 is MNHNY and CDR2 is SVGAGI (reference sequence). The CDR3 runs 12 residues.

The chain has TRBV27 and TRBJ2-1; D is possibly TRBD1 (5 bases). From germline, CDR1 is MNHEY and CDR2 SMNVEV (reference sequence). V gave up 4 bases and J gave up 5 bases, with 18 bases separating them. The CDR3 covers 16 residues. Here the CDR3 reads CASSYLPEGQNNEQFF. CDR3 nucleotide sequence: TGTGCCAGCAGTTACCTCCCTGAAGGACAAAACAATGAGCAGTTCTTC.

This chain connects TRBV7-3 to TRBJ2-5; 8 bases fit TRBD2. This CDR3 comprises 15 residues. Germline V lookup: CDR1 SGHTA, CDR2 FQGTGA. V was pared by 5 bases and J by 5 bases, with 10 bases of the junction left unmatched. The CDR3 nucleotides are TGTGCCAGCAGCCTAAGAGCGGGGGTAGGGGAGACCCAGTACTTC. Its protein is CASSLRAGVGETQYF.

The chain links TRBV5-6 to TRBJ2-3, with 8 bases identical to TRBD2. V was clipped by 10 bases and J by 1 base; unmatched bases: 11. Germline CDR1 SGHDT, CDR2 YYEEEE. The CDR3 runs 15 residues. CDR3 coding DNA: TGTGCCGCCAGCCGAGCGGGGGCGGGCACAGATACGCAGTATTTT. Its translation: CAASRAGAGTDTQYF.

The V gene is TRBV5-4, the J gene TRBJ2-3; D ambiguous. The CDR3 covers 16 residues. CDR1 and CDR2 from the germline V gene are SGHNT and YYREEE (reference sequence). V was clipped by 0 bases and J by 0 bases, with 11 bases between them. The CDR3 sequence: CASSLGAKTSTDTQYF. The CDR3 coding sequence is TGTGCCAGCAGCTTGGGGGCGAAAACTAGCACAGATACGCAGTATTTT.

The chain has TRBV27 and TRBJ2-2; maybe TRBD1 (6 bases). Germline V gene sequence: CDR1 MNHEY, CDR2 SMNVEV (reference sequence). CDR3 length equals 13 residues. Between the trimmed V and J ends, which lost 6 bases and 4 bases, there was a span of 9 bases. CDR3 loop: CASRATGTGELFF. CDR3 in DNA: TGTGCCAGCAGGGCGACAGGCACCGGGGAGCTGTTTTTT.

In its sample, this clone was seen once. This chain joins TRBV29-1 and TRBJ2-7; 9 bases fit TRBD1. The CDR3 sequence is 12 residues long. Germline lookup yields CDR1 SQVTM and CDR2 ANQGSEA. CDR3 region: CSGQGLDYEQYF. In DNA, the CDR3 is TGCAGTGGACAGGGGCTAGACTACGAGCAGTACTTC.

Only one count was recorded for this clone. V usage is TRBV7-9 and J usage is TRBJ2-7; 7 nucleotides align to TRBD1. The CDR3 extends over 14 amino acids. The germline CDR1 and CDR2 sequences are SEHNR and FQNEAQ (reference sequence). J lost 3 bases, V lost 0 bases, and 2 bases had no gene match. CDR3 loop: CASSLAGGGYEQYF. The CDR3 DNA sequence: TGTGCCAGCAGCTTAGCAGGGGGCGGCTACGAGCAGTACTTC.

The chain links TRBV23-1 to TRBJ2-7, with 9 nucleotides matching TRBD1. TRBV23-1 qualifies as an ORF whose function is uncertain. The CDR3 extends over 17 amino acids. Germline trimming cut 4 bases from V and 4 bases from J; bases unmatched to any gene: 14. CDR3 nucleotide sequence: TGCGCCAGCAGTCTAAGGAATGGGAGACAGGGGGGGTACGAGCAGTACTTC. It is translated as CASSLRNGRQGGYEQYF.

The CDR3 loop is CASSTGTGGNYGYTF. CDR3 bases: TGTGCCAGCAGCACGGGGACAGGGGGGAACTATGGCTACACCTTC. The chain uses TRBV11-2 and TRBJ1-2; 11 positions agree with TRBD1. The CDR3 has 15 amino acids. V was clipped by 5 bases and J by 2 bases; unmatched bases: 4. CDR1 is SGHAT and CDR2 is FQNNGV in the germline V gene.

V is TRBV7-6 and J is TRBJ2-2; 7 positions agree with TRBD1. Germline V gene lookup returns CDR1 SGHVS and CDR2 FNYEAQ. Losses at the gene ends were 4 bases for V and 2 bases for J; bases not matched to a gene: 16. The CDR3 totals 19 residues. CDR3: CASSSLPGQSLLNTGELFF. The CDR3 nucleotides read TGTGCCAGCAGCTCGCTACCGGGACAGAGCCTTCTTAACACCGGGGAGCTGTTTTTT.

This chain links TRBV27 with TRBJ2-2; possible D gene TRBD1, 6 bases. The CDR3 is 15 amino acids. CDR1 is MNHEY and CDR2 is SMNVEV in the germline V gene (reference sequence). V was pared by 6 bases and J by 0 bases, with 11 bases between. CDR3 sequence reads: CASRNRATNTGELFF. CDR3 DNA sequence: TGTGCCAGCAGAAACAGGGCTACGAACACCGGGGAGCTGTTTTTT.

This clone came up once. The chain recombines TRBV7-2 with TRBJ2-2; 7 nucleotides agree with TRBD2. The CDR3 totals 14 residues. CDR1 and CDR2 (germline): SGHTA, FQGNSA. Germline trimming cut 4 bases from V and 4 bases from J; bases unmatched to any gene: 3. CDR3 region: CASSSSGVTGELFF. The CDR3 DNA follows: TGTGCCAGCAGCTCCAGCGGGGTCACCGGGGAGCTGTTTTTT. Using reference TRBV7-2 and TRBJ2-2 for the parts outside the CDR3, the full variable domain is GAGVSQSPSNKVTEKGKDVELRCDPISGHTALYWYRQSLGQGLEFLIYFQGNSAPDKSGLPSDRFSAERTGGSVSTLTIQRTQQEDSAVYLCASSSSGVTGELFFGEGSRLTVL.

V usage is TRBV5-1 and J usage is TRBJ2-1; D might be TRBD2 (7 bases). The germline V gene encodes CDR1 SGHRS and CDR2 YFSETQ. V was trimmed by 4 bases and J by 0 bases, leaving 29 bases between them. This CDR3 has 21 residues. Here the CDR3 reads CASSPTRGGQVWTGSYNEQFF. The CDR3 bases are TGCGCCAGCAGCCCTACAAGGGGGGGTCAGGTGTGGACGGGCTCCTACAATGAGCAGTTCTTC.

The chain carries TRBV4-1 and TRBJ2-6; perhaps TRBD1 as D (6 bases). CDR1 and CDR2 (germline): MGHRA, YSYEKL. V lost 5 bases, J lost 0 bases, and 17 bases lay in between. This CDR3 is built from 18 residues. CDR3 nucleotides: TGCGCCAGCAGCTCTCGGACAGAGAGGAGCTCTGGGGCCAACGTCCTGACTTTC. Its protein product is CASSSRTERSSGANVLTF.

The gene calls are TRBV5-1 and TRBJ2-2; 9 nucleotides line up with TRBD1. Trimming at V came to 4 bases and at J to 4 bases, leaving 5 bases not matched to a gene. Per germline, CDR1 SGHRS and CDR2 YFSETQ. This CDR3 is 15 amino acids long. Here the CDR3 DNA reads TGCGCCAGCAGCCGGGACAGGGTGTTCACCGGGGAGCTGTTTTTT. This sequence encodes CASSRDRVFTGELFF.

The rearrangement uses TRBV7-2 and TRBJ1-1; D is possibly TRBD1 (5 bases). Deletions cut 5 bases from V and 3 bases from J, with 16 bases between. Germline V CDR1 and CDR2: SGHTA, FQGNSA. This CDR3 has 15 residues. CDR3 amino acids: CASSPRRLGDTEAFF. As DNA, the CDR3 is TGTGCCAGCAGCCCTAGACGGCTAGGGGACACTGAAGCTTTCTTT.